This passage covers 22 T cell receptor beta chains from one sample sequenced in a study of cytomegalovirus exposure and HLA in healthy donors. Primers included in the PCR were 60 Vbeta and 13 Jbeta primers. The assay was immunoSEQ multiplex PCR, and TCRdb's table has in-frame clones only and misses some. Its table lists 35,000 to 50,000 clones. The sequencing sample was made of PBMCs. The receptors derive from a woman aged 25 to 45 in good health and CMV-seropositive.

The genes are TRBV6-1 and TRBJ2-5; 8 positions agree with TRBD2. Judging by the DNA end, TRBJ2-7 fits better; the J call may be wrong. The CDR3 is 13 amino acids. The germline V gene has CDR1 MNHNS and CDR2 SASEGT. CDR3 residues: CASNPGGIYEQYF. As DNA, the CDR3 is TGTGCCAGCAATCCGGGAGGGATCTACGAGCAGTACTTC.

The chain recombines TRBV5-1 with TRBJ2-7; 10 nucleotides match TRBD1. V shed 4 bases, J shed 3 bases, and the junction held 7 bases outside the gene matches. Germline CDR1 SGHRS, CDR2 YFSETQ. CDR3 size: 15 residues. The CDR3 region is CASSPKGQGSYEQYF. The CDR3 nucleotides are TGCGCCAGCAGCCCGAAGGGACAGGGGAGCTACGAGCAGTACTTC.

The rearrangement joins TRBV30 to TRBJ2-5; D is unclear. The ends were cut back, 0 bases at V and 4 bases at J, with 9 bases in the middle. The CDR3 sequence is 13 residues long. Germline V gene sequence: CDR1 GTSNPN, CDR2 SVGIG (reference sequence). CDR3 sequence (DNA): TGTGCCTGGAGTGTGATGGTCGGAGAGACCCAGTACTTC. It yields the protein CAWSVMVGETQYF.

J is TRBJ2-1 and V is TRBV19, with D possibly being TRBD2 (5 bases). The CDR3 covers 13 residues. Looked up from germline, CDR1 is LNHDA and CDR2 is SQIVND (reference sequence). Between the trimmed V and J ends, which lost 5 bases and 8 bases, there was a span of 13 bases. CDR3: CASSAGLFDEQFF. The CDR3 region has the DNA TGTGCCAGTAGTGCTGGACTCTTCGATGAGCAGTTCTTC.

The rearrangement joins TRBV27 to TRBJ1-3; D possibly corresponds to TRBD1 (5 bases). The V and J ends lost 4 bases and 4 bases respectively, with 17 bases between them. The CDR3 is made up of 16 amino acids. Germline CDR1 and CDR2: MNHEY and SMNVEV (reference sequence). This chain's CDR3 is CASSSLAGGPGNTIYF. In nucleotides, the CDR3 is TGTGCCAGCAGTTCTTTGGCGGGGGGTCCGGGAAACACCATATATTTT.

V is TRBV5-8 and J is TRBJ2-1; TRBD1 is a possible D gene (5 bases). CDR3 length: 15 amino acids. V gave up 1 base and J gave up 4 bases, with 12 bases separating them. Per the germline V gene, CDR1 is SGHTS and CDR2 is YDEGEE. The CDR3 protein is CASSLRGRVYNEQFF. DNA for the CDR3: TGTGCCAGCAGCTTGAGGGGTAGAGTTTACAATGAGCAGTTCTTC.

This sequence joins TRBV7-9 and TRBJ2-1, with 8 positions matching TRBD2. Germline-derived CDR1 and CDR2 are SEHNR and FQNEAQ (reference sequence). Trimming cost V 4 bases and J 6 bases; bases outside gene matches: 5. The CDR3 consists of 14 residues. The CDR3 loop reads CASSSPAGGNEQFF. As DNA, the CDR3 is TGTGCCAGCAGCTCCCCGGCGGGAGGCAATGAGCAGTTCTTC.

The rearrangement joins TRBV4-1 to TRBJ1-1; D uncertain. The V and J ends lost 1 base and 1 base respectively, with 7 bases between them. Germline CDR1 and CDR2: MGHRA and YSYEKL. The CDR3 is made up of 14 amino acids. The CDR3 region is CASSQGRANTEAFF. The CDR3 DNA follows: TGCGCCAGCAGCCAAGGGCGGGCGAACACTGAAGCTTTCTTT.

The V gene is TRBV5-1, the J gene TRBJ2-7; D possibly corresponds to TRBD1 (6 bases). CDR1 and CDR2 (germline): SGHRS, YFSETQ. V dropped 0 bases and J dropped 2 bases, with 9 bases sitting between them. The CDR3 sequence is 14 residues long. The CDR3 bases are TGCGCCAGCAGCTTGGGACAGGCTACCTACGAGCAGTACTTC. Its protein is CASSLGQATYEQYF.

The chain carries TRBV29-1 and TRBJ2-3; D is ambiguous. CDR3 length equals 12 residues. V gave up 2 bases and J gave up 3 bases, with 6 bases separating them. The germline V gene encodes CDR1 SQVTM and CDR2 ANQGSEA. Written as DNA, the CDR3 is TGCAGCGTTGAATGGCAGACAGATACGCAGTATTTT. Translation: CSVEWQTDTQYF.

This chain connects TRBV7-6 to TRBJ2-4; D might be TRBD1 (5 bases). The CDR3 spans 14 residues. Trimming removed 3 bases at V and 9 bases at J, with 15 bases between. Germline V lookup: CDR1 SGHVS, CDR2 FNYEAQ. The CDR3 region has the DNA TGTGCCAGCAGCTTGGGGCAGGCCCTGGGCATTCAGTACTTC. As protein: CASSLGQALGIQYF.

This sequence joins TRBV19 and TRBJ1-2; no reliable D call. This CDR3 is 15 amino acids long. CDR1 is LNHDA, CDR2 SQIVND, per germline (reference sequence). V lost 5 bases, J lost 1 base, and 14 bases lay in between. The CDR3 DNA reads TGTGCCAGTAGTTCCGGACTGATACTTAACTATGGCTACACCTTC. This sequence encodes CASSSGLILNYGYTF. The full variable domain, its missing parts supplied by reference TRBV19 and TRBJ1-2, is DGGITQSPKYLFRKEGQNVTLSCEQNLNHDAMYWYRQDPGQGLRLIYYSQIVNDFQKGDIAEGYSVSREKKESFPLTVTSAQKNPTAFYLCASSSGLILNYGYTFGSGTRLTVV.

This sequence joins TRBV5-1 and TRBJ2-1, with D maybe TRBD2 (6 bases). V was clipped by 5 bases and J by 2 bases, with 14 bases between them. Germline CDR1 is SGHRS and CDR2 is YFSETQ. The CDR3 is made up of 15 amino acids. The CDR3 bases are TGCGCCAGCAGTGCCGGGACTCTAACCTACAATGAGCAGTTCTTC. This encodes CASSAGTLTYNEQFF.

The chain uses TRBV29-1 and TRBJ1-2; D is ambiguous. The germline V and J ends were trimmed by 3 bases and 8 bases, with 13 bases remaining between them. The germline V gene has CDR1 SQVTM and CDR2 ANQGSEA. CDR3 size: 12 residues. In DNA form, the CDR3 reads TGCAGCGTTGAGGTGGGAGTAGGGGGCTACACCTTC. Protein product: CSVEVGVGGYTF.

This rearrangement joins TRBV7-8 to TRBJ2-6; D perhaps matches TRBD2 (5 bases). V was clipped by 7 bases and J by 4 bases, with 14 bases between them. The CDR3 loop spans 15 amino acids. Germline V gene sequence: CDR1 SGHVS, CDR2 FQNEAQ. The CDR3 region has the DNA TGTGCCAGCATCCGCCGGGGTTCCGGGGCCAACGTCCTGACTTTC. It encodes CASIRRGSGANVLTF.

The rearrangement uses TRBV11-2 and TRBJ2-1, with 9 bases matching TRBD2. Germline CDR1 is SGHAT and CDR2 is FQNNGV. There are 18 residues in the CDR3. The V segment lost 2 bases and the J segment 8 bases; nucleotides outside the gene matches: 16. CDR3 amino acids: CASSLWLAAGGPDDEQFF. CDR3 coding DNA: TGTGCCAGCAGCTTATGGCTCGCAGCGGGGGGTCCTGACGATGAGCAGTTCTTC.

V usage is TRBV27 and J usage is TRBJ1-5; D ambiguous. The CDR3 totals 13 residues. Trimming took 6 bases from V and 5 from J, leaving 11 bases between them. CDR1 MNHEY and CDR2 SMNVEV come from the germline V gene (reference sequence). The CDR3 sequence: CASRRQLDQPQHF. The CDR3 DNA is TGTGCCAGCAGGCGGCAGCTCGATCAGCCCCAGCATTTT.

The chain employs TRBV7-2 and TRBJ1-1; D not resolved. V lost 2 bases and J lost 8, with 9 bases in between. CDR3 length: 12 residues. The germline V gene has CDR1 SGHTA and CDR2 FQGNSA. CDR3 sequence: CASSLSVREAFF. The CDR3 DNA reads as TGTGCCAGCAGCTTAAGTGTCAGGGAAGCTTTCTTT.

The chain is built from TRBV5-1 and TRBJ2-5, with D tentatively TRBD1 (6 bases). The CDR3 contains 15 residues. The V and J ends lost 2 bases and 3 bases respectively, with 14 bases between them. Germline CDR1 SGHRS, CDR2 YFSETQ. This CDR3 is CASSLTGYGEETQYF. The DNA for the CDR3 is TGCGCCAGCAGCTTAACAGGGTACGGCGAAGAGACCCAGTACTTC.

Regarding this clone: Compared with germline, one end of the junction differs, possibly owing to a read error. In the same sample, other DNA sequences code for this CDR3. This chain connects TRBV18 to TRBJ2-2; 8 bases match TRBD2. Germline lookup yields CDR1 KGHSH and CDR2 LQKENI. This CDR3 is built from 15 residues. As DNA, the CDR3 is TGCGCCAGCTCACCAAGAGCGGGAGCAACCGGGGAGCTGTTTTTT. Amino acids: CASSPRAGATGELFF.

The genes are TRBV11-2 and TRBJ2-7; 8 bases are shared with TRBD1. The CDR3 sequence is 14 residues long. V dropped 3 bases and J dropped 3; count of bases not matched to a gene: 4. Germline-derived CDR1 and CDR2 are SGHAT and FQNNGV. CDR3 coding DNA: TGTGCCAGCAGCTTCGGACAGGGAGGCTACGAGCAGTACTTC. Amino acid sequence: CASSFGQGGYEQYF.

The chain combines TRBV7-9 with TRBJ2-2, with 10 bases identical to TRBD1. This CDR3 is 13 amino acids long. Unmatched junction bases numbered 5, after V lost 10 bases and J lost 6 bases. Germline V gives CDR1 SEHNR, CDR2 FQNEAQ (reference sequence). CDR3 residues: CANPTGGAGELFF. For the CDR3, the DNA is TGTGCCAATCCGACAGGGGGCGCCGGGGAGCTGTTTTTT. The whole variable domain, filled in from reference TRBV7-9 and TRBJ2-2, reads DTGVSQNPRHKITKRGQNVTFRCDPISEHNRLYWYRQTLGQGPEFLTYFQNEAQLEKSRLLSDRFSAERPKGSFSTLEIQRTEQGDSAMYLCANPTGGAGELFFGEGSRLTVL.